This T cell receptor (beta chain) was profiled in a study of tumor-infiltrating lymphocytes in primary liver carcinoma. Study-level background: Aged between 30 and 69 years, the patients were men and women. Roughly 3.65 to 8 million productive TCRbeta reads were obtained per sample, with similar numbers across tissue types. The study's findings and limits: Top-250-clone fractions were significantly higher in tumors than in blood (p = 0.039).

This clonotype was recorded many times. Its specificity is unknown. With around 490 ng total RNA as template and a constant-region primer, TCR beta cDNA was made. Employing slightly modified ARM-PCR, three nested multiplex PCR rounds were run, and these gave rise to the TCR beta libraries. Researchers ran the first two PCR rounds for roughly 10 cycles each with TRBV1-TRBV30 forward primers and a C-beta reverse primer. TCRdb ran MiXCR on the multiplex PCR reads and lists one entry per CDR3 protein. The sample contains under 30,000 distinct CDR3 sequences, 75% to 80% of which appear only once. Germline CDR1 reads MNHNS; CDR2 reads SASEGT. The CDR3 runs 13 residues. The V end lost 2 bases, the J end lost 6 bases, and 10 bases lay between the germline ends. Co-extraction of RNA and DNA was performed on about 20-32 mg of unsorted bulk tissue.

Material: liver tumor tissue from sampling region 3. Subset in this sample: tumor region T3, left-lateral pole. The J gene is TRBJ1-2, the V gene TRBV6-1; possibly TRBD1 for D (5 bases). The TCR was taken from a man in his forties with primary liver carcinoma and hepatitis B virus infection. The CDR3 loop is CASSERQGDGYTF. DNA of the CDR3: TGTGCCAGCAGTGAAAGGCAGGGAGATGGCTACACCTTC.